A single sample gave rise to the 28 T cell receptor beta chains below, sequenced in a study of identifying expanded T cells in peripheral blood. Clones were read by immunoSEQ multiplex PCR, and TCRdb kept only the in-frame ones, dropping some. Counted here are about 58,000 clones, more than 70% occurring once; the ten biggest clones make up around 3.5%. The sequenced material came from blood. These receptors all stem from a person aged 18 to 75 in good health.

The sample holds a few counts of this clone. The chain recombines TRBV10-3 with TRBJ2-3, with D tentatively TRBD2 (6 bases). The CDR3 sequence is 16 residues long. V lost 6 bases, J lost 0 bases, and 16 bases lay in between. CDR1 is ENHRY, CDR2 SYGVKD, per germline. CDR3 sequence reads: CAIRGGPASSTDTQYF. The CDR3, as DNA: TGTGCCATCAGGGGGGGACCCGCATCTAGCACAGATACGCAGTATTTT.

The rearrangement joins TRBV6-1 to TRBJ2-7; D unclear. Germline V lookup: CDR1 MNHNS, CDR2 SASEGT. This CDR3 comprises 13 residues. The V end was cut by 9 bases, the J end by 0 bases, with 12 bases between. In nucleotides, the CDR3 is TGTGCCAGTAGTACTTCGAGCTCCTACGAGCAGTACTTC. Its translation: CASSTSSSYEQYF.

The chain couples TRBV4-2 to TRBJ2-7; no firm D call. The CDR3 length is 13 residues. V was pared by 1 base and J by 2 bases, with 6 bases between. Germline V CDR1 and CDR2: LGHNA, YNFKEQ. This chain's CDR3 is CASSQGRTYEQYF. As DNA, the CDR3 is TGTGCCAGCAGCCAAGGCCGTACCTACGAGCAGTACTTC.

This clone was found a few times. The rearrangement joins TRBV9 to TRBJ2-3, with 8 bases matching TRBD2. V dropped 3 bases and J dropped 1; count of bases not matched to a gene: 10. In germline, CDR1 is SGDLS, CDR2 YYNGEE. CDR3 length: 17 residues. The CDR3 DNA sequence: TGTGCCAGCAGCGAGATCGGAGCGGGAGCTGGCACAGATACGCAGTATTTT. Its translation: CASSEIGAGAGTDTQYF.

This chain joins TRBV18 and TRBJ1-1; D unresolved. V dropped 3 bases and J dropped 5 bases, with 7 bases sitting between them. The CDR3 is 12 residues long. Germline CDR1 reads KGHSH; CDR2 reads LQKENI. The CDR3 region is CASSPKRTEAFF. CDR3 nucleotides: TGTGCCAGCTCACCTAAAAGGACTGAAGCTTTCTTT.

This chain links TRBV5-6 with TRBJ1-2, with 9 bases fitting TRBD1. The V gene end was trimmed by 2 bases and the J gene end by 8 bases; junction bases not matched to a gene: 7. This CDR3 spans 14 amino acids. Looked up from germline, CDR1 is SGHDT and CDR2 is YYEEEE. In DNA form, the CDR3 reads TGTGCCAGCAGCTTTTGGGACAGGGATACGGGCTACACCTTC. Translating gives CASSFWDRDTGYTF.

The chain joins TRBV19 to TRBJ2-3; 9 nucleotides align to TRBD2. Germline V gene lookup returns CDR1 LNHDA and CDR2 SQIVND (reference sequence). The ends lost 4 bases at V and 6 bases at J; junction bases unmatched: 5. The CDR3 has 14 residues. CDR3 sequence reads: CASSNSGGRDTQYF. CDR3 bases: TGTGCCAGTAGTAATAGCGGGGGCCGGGATACGCAGTATTTT.

The CDR3 protein is CASSILTGLNQPQHF. DNA for the CDR3: TGTGCCAGTAGTATCTTGACAGGGCTCAATCAGCCCCAGCATTTT. The gene calls are TRBV19 and TRBJ1-5, with 7 positions matching TRBD1. The CDR3 length is 15 residues. CDR1 LNHDA and CDR2 SQIVND come from the germline V gene (reference sequence). Trimming at V came to 3 bases and at J to 3 bases, leaving 5 bases not matched to a gene.

The J gene is TRBJ1-1, the V gene TRBV19; D not resolved. CDR1 is LNHDA and CDR2 is SQIVND in the germline V gene (reference sequence). This CDR3 contains 12 residues. Trimming took off 5 bases at V and 2 bases at J, with 6 bases between the two ends. Here the CDR3 reads CASSWANTEAFF. CDR3 bases: TGTGCCAGTAGTTGGGCCAACACTGAAGCTTTCTTT.

This rearrangement joins TRBV6-6 to TRBJ2-4, with a tentative D call TRBD2 (5 bases). Between the trimmed V and J ends, which lost 6 bases and 0 bases, there was a span of 9 bases. The CDR3 runs 14 residues. CDR1 MNHNY and CDR2 SVGAGI come from the germline V gene (reference sequence). The CDR3 DNA reads as TGTGCCAGCAGAGCGAGGGCAGCCAAAAACATTCAGTACTTC. This codes for CASRARAAKNIQYF.

J is TRBJ2-1 and V is TRBV11-2; D is unclear. This CDR3 has 12 amino acids. Trimming removed 0 bases from V and 13 bases from J, with 10 bases in between. The germline V gene has CDR1 SGHAT and CDR2 FQNNGV. CDR3 residues: CASSLDNMEQFF. The DNA for the CDR3 is TGTGCCAGCAGCTTAGACAACATGGAACAGTTCTTC.

This sequence joins TRBV28 and TRBJ2-2; 7 bases align to TRBD1. CDR1 and CDR2 from the germline V gene are MDHEN and SYDVKM. The CDR3 is made up of 16 amino acids. Unmatched junction bases numbered 14, after V lost 8 bases and J lost 5 bases. Here the CDR3 DNA reads TGTGCCAGCCTCGGATTCCGGGACAGTCTTACCGGGGAGCTGTTTTTT. This codes for CASLGFRDSLTGELFF. The full variable domain, its missing parts supplied by reference TRBV28 and TRBJ2-2, is DVKVTQSSRYLVKRTGEKVFLECVQDMDHENMFWYRQDPGLGLRLIYFSYDVKMKEKGDIPEGYSVSREKKERFSLILESASTNQTSMYLCASLGFRDSLTGELFFGEGSRLTVL.

V usage is TRBV9 and J usage is TRBJ2-5; D unresolved. Germline V lookup: CDR1 SGDLS, CDR2 YYNGEE. The CDR3 length is 13 residues. V was clipped by 4 bases and J by 1 base, with 8 bases between them. In DNA form, the CDR3 reads TGTGCCAGCAGCCCCAGGAGCCAAGAGACCCAGTACTTC. Its protein is CASSPRSQETQYF.

There are a few counts of this clone. The same CDR3 arises from other DNA sequences in this sample as well. This chain links TRBV2 with TRBJ1-5; D unresolved. This CDR3 has 14 residues. CDR1 is SNHLY, CDR2 FYNNEI, per germline. V was shortened by 0 bases and J by 7 bases, with 10 bases between the two germline ends. CDR3 loop: CASSEAMGSQPQHF. The CDR3 region has the DNA TGTGCCAGCAGTGAAGCTATGGGGTCCCAGCCCCAGCATTTT. The complete variable domain, with remaining parts taken from reference TRBV2 and TRBJ1-5, reads EPEVTQTPSHQVTQMGQEVILRCVPISNHLYFYWYRQILGQKVEFLVSFYNNEISEKSEIFDDQFSVERPDGSNFTLKIRSTKLEDSAMYFCASSEAMGSQPQHFGDGTRLSIL.

The rearrangement uses TRBV18 and TRBJ1-5; TRBD1 might be the D (6 bases). The germline V gene encodes CDR1 KGHSH and CDR2 LQKENI. The germline V and J ends were trimmed by 3 bases and 0 bases, with 15 bases remaining between them. This CDR3 has 17 residues. CDR3 sequence (DNA): TGTGCCAGCTCACCTGCGGACAGCCGGTATAGCAATCAGCCCCAGCATTTT. Its translation is CASSPADSRYSNQPQHF. Drawing the rest from reference TRBV18 and TRBJ1-5, the complete variable domain is NAGVMQNPRHLVRRRGQEARLRCSPMKGHSHVYWYRQLPEEGLKFMVYLQKENIIDESGMPKERFSAEFPKEGPSILRIQQVVRGDSAAYFCASSPADSRYSNQPQHFGDGTRLSIL.

The chain joins TRBV27 to TRBJ2-3; a weak D match, TRBD2 (5 bases). V gave up 0 bases and J gave up 2 bases, with 6 bases separating them. Germline V gene lookup returns CDR1 MNHEY and CDR2 SMNVEV (reference sequence). The CDR3 covers 14 residues. The CDR3 sequence is CASSLSDFTDTQYF. The CDR3, as DNA: TGTGCCAGCAGTTTATCGGACTTCACAGATACGCAGTATTTT.

The rearrangement links TRBV13 to TRBJ2-7; 8 nucleotides match TRBD1. CDR3 length: 18 residues. Looked up from germline, CDR1 is PRHDT and CDR2 is FYEKMQ (reference sequence). V lost 4 bases, J lost 3 bases, and 17 bases stayed unmatched. DNA of the CDR3: TGTGCCAGCAGCTCCGCTGGACAGGGCAGAGGGGTTTACTACGAGCAGTACTTC. Amino acids: CASSSAGQGRGVYYEQYF.

The rearrangement uses TRBV5-6 and TRBJ2-7; tentatively, D is TRBD1 or TRBD2 (5 bases each). Per the germline V gene, CDR1 is SGHDT and CDR2 is YYEEEE. The CDR3 contains 14 residues. Trimming took 2 bases from V and 4 from J, leaving 13 bases between them. CDR3 bases: TGTGCCAGCAGCTTCGGGACCGCACTGTACGAGCAGTACTTC. It translates to CASSFGTALYEQYF.

The V and J genes are TRBV28 and TRBJ2-1; D unclear. The germline CDR1 and CDR2 sequences are MDHEN and SYDVKM. V lost 5 bases to trimming and J lost 2 bases, with 7 bases between them. There are 13 residues in the CDR3. Here the CDR3 reads CASSPPTYNEQFF. The CDR3 DNA sequence: TGTGCCAGCAGTCCACCTACCTACAATGAGCAGTTCTTC.

The CDR3 region is CAWSRTVSPFYGYTF. CDR3 sequence (DNA): TGTGCCTGGAGTAGGACAGTCTCTCCGTTTTATGGCTACACCTTC. The chain has TRBV30 and TRBJ1-2; a possible D gene is TRBD1 (6 bases). This CDR3 region has 15 residues. From germline, CDR1 is GTSNPN and CDR2 SVGIG (reference sequence). V lost 2 bases and J 5 bases, leaving 18 bases between the germline ends. Variable domain in full (rest from reference TRBV30 and TRBJ1-2): SQTIHQWPATLVQPVGSPLSLECTVEGTSNPNLYWYRQAAGRGLQLLFYSVGIGQISSEVPQNLSASRPQDRQFILSSKKLLLSDSGFYLCAWSRTVSPFYGYTFGSGTRLTVV.

CDR3 bases: TGCGCCAGCAGTCCAGACAGGGACTCACCCCTCCACTTT. It is translated as CASSPDRDSPLHF. The chain recombines TRBV23-1 with TRBJ1-6, with 7 nucleotides matching TRBD1. TRBV23-1 is identified as an open reading frame with a role that is uncertain. Germline trimming cut 4 bases from V and 10 bases from J; bases unmatched to any gene: 4. This CDR3 region has 13 residues.

The chain is built from TRBV7-9 and TRBJ2-1; no firm D call. CDR3 size: 13 residues. V lost 3 bases, J lost 6 bases, and 9 bases lay in between. CDR1 is SEHNR and CDR2 is FQNEAQ in the germline V gene (reference sequence). CDR3 loop: CASSFYSINEQFF. The CDR3 DNA reads TGTGCCAGCAGCTTTTATAGCATCAATGAGCAGTTCTTC.

The chain couples TRBV5-4 to TRBJ2-3; D is undetermined. The CDR3 covers 12 residues. Looked up from germline, CDR1 is SGHNT and CDR2 is YYREEE (reference sequence). With 0 bases removed from V and 9 bases from J, the gap between germline ends came to 8 bases. CDR3 nucleotide sequence: TGTGCCAGCAGCTTGGACTACCGAACGCAGTATTTT. Amino acid sequence: CASSLDYRTQYF. Based on the CDR3 plus reference TRBV5-4 and TRBJ2-3, the full variable domain is ETGVTQSPTHLIKTRGQQVTLRCSSQSGHNTVSWYQQALGQGPQFIFQYYREEENGRGNFPPRFSGLQFPNYSSELNVNALELDDSALYLCASSLDYRTQYFGPGTRLTVL.

V usage is TRBV5-6 and J usage is TRBJ2-5; D unclear. The CDR3 extends over 12 amino acids. CDR1 is SGHDT, CDR2 YYEEEE, per germline. V lost 0 bases, J lost 1 base, and 1 base lay in between. CDR3 nucleotide sequence: TGTGCCAGCAGCTTGGCCCAAGAGACCCAGTACTTC. It encodes CASSLAQETQYF.

V usage is TRBV4-3 and J usage is TRBJ2-2; 8 nucleotides align to TRBD1. From germline, CDR1 is LGHNA and CDR2 YSLEER. V was pared by 3 bases and J by 6 bases, with 24 bases of the junction left unmatched. The CDR3 is 21 amino acids. This CDR3 reads CASSHRQTGDSTFVRSGELFF. DNA for the CDR3: TGCGCCAGCAGCCATAGGCAGACAGGGGACTCTACTTTTGTTCGTTCCGGGGAGCTGTTTTTT.

This chain connects TRBV6-5 to TRBJ2-1, with unresolved D. Looked up from germline, CDR1 is MNHEY and CDR2 is SVGAGI. The V end was cut by 2 bases, the J end by 1 base, with 9 bases between. The CDR3 consists of 15 residues. This CDR3 is CASSYVTPSYNEQFF. CDR3 in DNA: TGTGCCAGCAGTTACGTGACGCCTTCCTACAATGAGCAGTTCTTC.

V is TRBV2 and J is TRBJ1-4, with unresolved D. Looked up from germline, CDR1 is SNHLY and CDR2 is FYNNEI. This CDR3 comprises 15 residues. The V and J ends lost 4 bases and 4 bases respectively, with 13 bases between them. In DNA form, the CDR3 reads TGTGCCAGCAGTGCCGCCTGGGCCCATAATGAAAAACTGTTTTTT. Amino acid sequence: CASSAAWAHNEKLFF.

This chain links TRBV5-1 with TRBJ1-5, with unresolved D. The CDR3 extends over 13 amino acids. Per the germline V gene, CDR1 is SGHRS and CDR2 is YFSETQ. Trimming took off 0 bases at V and 7 bases at J, with 8 bases between the two ends. The CDR3 loop reads CASSLEPGQPQHF. The CDR3 DNA reads as TGCGCCAGCAGCTTGGAGCCTGGGCAGCCCCAGCATTTT.